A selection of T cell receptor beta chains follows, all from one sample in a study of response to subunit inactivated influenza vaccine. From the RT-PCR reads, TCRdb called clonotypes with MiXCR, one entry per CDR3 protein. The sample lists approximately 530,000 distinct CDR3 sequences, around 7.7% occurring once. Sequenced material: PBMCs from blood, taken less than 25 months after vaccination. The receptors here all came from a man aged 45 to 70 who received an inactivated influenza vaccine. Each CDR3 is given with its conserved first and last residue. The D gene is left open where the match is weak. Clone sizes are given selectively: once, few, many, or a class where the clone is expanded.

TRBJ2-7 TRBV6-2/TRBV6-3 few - TGTGCCAGCAGCCGGGACTTTGCCTACGAGCAGTACTTC CASSRDFAYEQYF
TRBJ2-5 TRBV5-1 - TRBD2 TGCGCCAGCAGCCTGTATAGTAGCGGGGAAGAGACCCAGTACTTC CASSLYSSGEETQYF
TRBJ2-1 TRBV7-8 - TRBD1 TGTGCCAGCAGCTTGGGACAGGGGGCTTTGAATGAGCAGTTCTTC CASSLGQGALNEQFF
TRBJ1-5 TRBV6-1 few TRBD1 TGTGCCAGCAGCACGGGAGGGGGCAGGCAGCCCCAGCATTTT CASSTGGGRQPQHF
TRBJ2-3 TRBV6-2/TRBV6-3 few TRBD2 TGTGCCAGCAGTGAGACTAGCGGGGGGCGGAATACGCAGTATTTT CASSETSGGRNTQYF
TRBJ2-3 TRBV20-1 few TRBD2 TGCAGTGCCACCCGGGGGACTAGCGGCACAGATACGCAGTATTTT CSATRGTSGTDTQYF
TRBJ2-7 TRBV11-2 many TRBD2 TGTGCCAGCAGCCCAACTAGCGGGGGGGGCACCGAGCAGTACTTC CASSPTSGGGTEQYF
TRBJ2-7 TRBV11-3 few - TGTGCCAGCAGCCAAGACAGGTTATCCGAGCAGTACTTC CASSQDRLSEQYF
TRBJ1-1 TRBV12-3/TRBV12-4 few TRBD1 TGTGCCAGCAGAGCAGGGGGGATATTGAACACTGAAGCTTTCTTT CASRAGGILNTEAFF
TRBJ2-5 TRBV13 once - TGTGCCGGCAGCCTACAGGGTCAAGAGACCCAGTACTTC CAGSLQGQETQYF